The 19 T cell receptor beta chains in this list originate from one sample, sequenced in a study of T-cell memory formation after mild COVID-19. TCRdb reprocessed the 5' RACE reads with MiXCR, giving one entry per CDR3 protein. The profile shows some 290,000 distinct CDR3 sequences, roughly 16% of them singletons. Material for sequencing was PBMCs or a T cell subset sorted from them (not recorded which). These receptor sequences come from a young man who had mild COVID-19 (a few samples of this study predate the infection). Cell type and time point are not known.

This clonotype has just a few counts. The V gene is TRBV20-1, the J gene TRBJ2-3, with 7 bases lining up with TRBD1. In germline, CDR1 is DFQATT, CDR2 SNEGSKA (reference sequence). The CDR3 is 15 amino acids. J gave up 4 bases and V 5 bases, and 12 bases lay outside the gene matches. CDR3: CSAGKTGIVPDTQYF. In DNA form, the CDR3 reads TGCAGTGCTGGAAAGACAGGGATTGTTCCAGATACGCAGTATTTT.

The sample holds a few counts of this clonotype. CDR3 residues: CASSLGAWELFF. The DNA of the CDR3 is TGTGCCAGCAGTTTGGGGGCGTGGGAGCTGTTTTTT. The V and J genes are TRBV12-3 or TRBV12-4 and TRBJ2-2; tentatively, D is TRBD1 (6 bases). The CDR3 totals 12 residues. Between the trimmed V and J ends, which lost 3 bases and 9 bases, there was a span of 8 bases.

This clonotype was counted between two and nine times. The chain recombines TRBV5-6 with TRBJ2-7; weak D call: TRBD1 (6 bases). In germline, CDR1 is SGHDT, CDR2 YYEEEE. V dropped 1 base and J dropped 6 bases, with 20 bases sitting between them. The CDR3 is 16 amino acids. CDR3 loop: CASSLPRGGAVSEQYF. The CDR3 nucleotides are TGTGCCAGCAGCTTGCCCCGAGGGGGAGCAGTTTCCGAGCAGTACTTC.

This clonotype was seen a handful of times. V usage is TRBV5-1 and J usage is TRBJ1-2; D uncertain. V lost 0 bases to trimming and J lost 7 bases, with 10 bases between them. The V gene's germline CDR1 is SGHRS and CDR2 YFSETQ. CDR3 length: 13 residues. CDR3 nucleotides: TGCGCCAGCAGCTTGGAACCGTGGAGTGGCTACACCTTC. Amino acids: CASSLEPWSGYTF.

This clonotype came up a few times. The chain uses TRBV20-1 and TRBJ2-5; tentative D call: TRBD1 (6 bases). The germline V gene has CDR1 DFQATT and CDR2 SNEGSKA (reference sequence). V lost 6 bases to trimming and J lost 0 bases, with 11 bases between them. The CDR3 totals 13 residues. CDR3 amino acids: CSANRVNQETQYF. The CDR3 DNA sequence: TGCAGTGCCAACAGGGTAAACCAAGAGACCCAGTACTTC.

The rearrangement joins TRBV4-2 to TRBJ1-4; D gene uncertain. The CDR3 covers 13 residues. Trimming took 1 base from V and 6 from J, leaving 6 bases between them. CDR1 and CDR2 from the germline V gene are LGHNA and YNFKEQ. This chain's CDR3 is CASSQGADEKLFF. CDR3 nucleotide sequence: TGTGCCAGCAGCCAAGGGGCTGATGAAAAACTGTTTTTT.

The genes are TRBV12-3 or TRBV12-4 and TRBJ2-3; no clear D. This CDR3 region has 12 residues. V lost 7 bases, J lost 5 bases, and 10 bases lay in between. In nucleotides, the CDR3 is TGTGCCAGCAAACCACGAGGAGATACGCAGTATTTT. It yields the protein CASKPRGDTQYF.

This clonotype was picked up many times. The chain recombines TRBV18 with TRBJ2-1; D is possibly TRBD1 (6 bases). Trimming removed 3 bases at V and 6 bases at J, with 9 bases between. This CDR3 spans 13 amino acids. Per germline, CDR1 KGHSH and CDR2 LQKENI. CDR3 residues: CASSPGQSNEQFF. CDR3 sequence (DNA): TGTGCCAGCTCACCCGGACAGTCCAATGAGCAGTTCTTC.

This clonotype occurred many times. The V gene is TRBV12-3 or TRBV12-4, the J gene TRBJ2-2, with D hard to call. This CDR3 has 12 residues. V was pared by 6 bases and J by 7 bases, with 9 bases between. In DNA form, the CDR3 reads TGTGCCAGCAGCCCCCCGGGCGGGGAGCTGTTTTTT. Residues: CASSPPGGELFF.

The chain couples TRBV7-8 to TRBJ2-5; 10 nucleotides align to TRBD2. After removal of 5 bases from V and 4 bases from J, the junction contained 10 bases not matched to a gene. This CDR3 spans 16 amino acids. Germline CDR1 and CDR2: SGHVS and FQNEAQ. The CDR3 sequence: CASSKAGASGGETQYF. CDR3 nucleotides: TGTGCCAGCAGCAAGGCCGGGGCTAGCGGGGGAGAGACCCAGTACTTC.

There are a few counts of this clonotype. V and J are TRBV20-1 and TRBJ2-7, with 10 nucleotides matching TRBD1. The length of the CDR3 is 13 residues. Germline V gene data show CDR1 as DFQATT and CDR2 as SNEGSKA (reference sequence). Trimming took 4 bases from V and 5 from J; bases not matched to a gene: 5. In nucleotides, the CDR3 is TGCAGTGCTAACACGGGACAGGGGAACGAGCAGTACTTC. Its translation: CSANTGQGNEQYF.

Only a few counts were recorded for this clonotype. V usage is TRBV12-3 or TRBV12-4 and J usage is TRBJ2-1, with D perhaps TRBD2 (6 bases). The CDR3 contains 13 residues. The germline V and J ends were trimmed by 6 bases and 5 bases, with 11 bases remaining between them. The CDR3 DNA reads TGTGCCAGCAGCCTGGGACTCGACAATGAGCAGTTCTTC. Translating gives CASSLGLDNEQFF.

In this sample, this clonotype turned up a few times. The rearrangement links TRBV4-3 to TRBJ2-3; possibly TRBD2 for D (6 bases). V lost 4 bases and J 5 bases, leaving 13 bases between the germline ends. The CDR3 is 14 amino acids. Germline V gene data show CDR1 as LGHNA and CDR2 as YSLEER. DNA for the CDR3: TGCGCCAGCAGCCCCTTTGTCGGGAGAGATACGCAGTATTTT. Amino acids: CASSPFVGRDTQYF.

This chain links TRBV10-2 with TRBJ2-2; 15 nucleotides match TRBD2. This CDR3 has 16 residues. Germline lookup yields CDR1 WSHSY and CDR2 SAAADI. V gave up 10 bases and J gave up 5 bases; unmatched junction bases: 8. CDR3 coding DNA: TGCGCCACCCAGGGACTAGCGGGGGGCGGTACCGGGGAGCTGTTTTTT. Its protein product is CATQGLAGGGTGELFF.

The chain combines TRBV7-2 with TRBJ2-7; 7 positions agree with TRBD1. Trimming took 6 bases from V and 4 from J; bases not matched to a gene: 9. Germline V gives CDR1 SGHTA, CDR2 FQGNSA. The CDR3 covers 14 residues. CDR3 region: CASRLGQQSYEQYF. The CDR3 coding sequence is TGTGCCAGCAGGTTGGGACAGCAATCTTACGAGCAGTACTTC.

This clonotype was counted at least ten times. The rearrangement uses TRBV5-1 and TRBJ2-1, with TRBD2 as a possible D gene (7 bases). The germline V gene has CDR1 SGHRS and CDR2 YFSETQ. V was clipped by 6 bases and J by 0 bases, with 19 bases between them. The CDR3 runs 17 residues. The CDR3 sequence: CASTARGALFSYNEQFF. DNA for the CDR3: TGCGCCAGCACCGCTCGGGGGGCCCTGTTCTCCTACAATGAGCAGTTCTTC.

This rearrangement joins TRBV6-2 or TRBV6-3 to TRBJ2-4; possibly TRBD2 for D (6 bases). The CDR3 is 16 amino acids. CDR1 is MNHEY and CDR2 is SVGEGT in the germline V gene. Trimming cost V 2 bases and J 3 bases, with 14 bases left between them. The chain's CDR3 is CASSYGGAGYKNIQYF. The CDR3 DNA is TGTGCCAGCAGTTACGGTGGGGCGGGGTACAAAAACATTCAGTACTTC.

The chain joins TRBV7-2 to TRBJ2-3, with 9 bases aligning to TRBD2. Germline V gene data show CDR1 as SGHTA and CDR2 as FQGNSA. J lost 3 bases, V lost 0 bases, and 1 base had no gene match. The CDR3 length is 15 residues. CDR3 protein: CASSLALAGTDTQYF. In nucleotides, the CDR3 is TGTGCCAGCAGCTTAGCCCTAGCGGGGACAGATACGCAGTATTTT.

Only a few counts were recorded for this clonotype. The V gene is TRBV7-9, the J gene TRBJ1-1, with D unresolved. The ends were cut back, 10 bases at V and 1 base at J, with 13 bases in the middle. This CDR3 region has 13 residues. Germline CDR1 and CDR2: SEHNR and FQNEAQ (reference sequence). The CDR3 sequence: CATSTRQNTEAFF. The CDR3 DNA sequence: TGTGCCACCTCCACCCGCCAGAACACTGAAGCTTTCTTT.